Listed below are T cell receptor beta chains from one sample, sequenced in a study of cytotoxic CD8 clonotypes in ibrutinib-treated CLL. The protocol was immunoSEQ multiplex PCR, while the TCRdb copy is restricted to in-frame clones and leaves out a portion. This table holds approximately 170,000 clones, about 88% found once. The source was PBMCs, collected at disease progression, from a patient treated with ibrutinib. These receptors all come from a human donor with chronic lymphocytic leukemia. Each CDR3 is given with its conserved first and last residue. The order of the fields is CDR3 length, V gene, clone size, J gene, D gene, CDR3 DNA, CDR3 protein. The D gene is left open where the match is weak. Clone size is shown for a subset of rows, as once, few, many or a class of expanded clone.

>15|TRBV9|.|TRBJ1-2|TRBD1
TGTGCCAGCAGCAGATTAGGACAGGGGGCGCGGGGCTACACCTTC
CASSRLGQGARGYTF
>12|TRBV7-8|.|TRBJ2-1|.
TGTGCCAGCAGGGGTGGAAGGGGTGAGCAGTTCTTC
CASRGGRGEQFF
>14|TRBV27|.|TRBJ2-3|TRBD2
TGTGCCAGCAGTTTTAGACTAGCGGGAGATACGCAGTATTTT
CASSFRLAGDTQYF
>14|TRBV7-2|.|TRBJ2-7|.
TGTGCCAGCAGCGGGGGACCCCCCTACTACGAGCAGTACTTC
CASSGGPPYYEQYF
>14|TRBV5-1|.|TRBJ1-1|.
TGCGCCAGCAGCTTGGCCGGGGGGGATACTGAAGCTTTCTTT
CASSLAGGDTEAFF
>14|TRBV15|.|TRBJ2-5|.
TGTGCCACCATTGCCGGGGTCGCACAAGAGACCCAGTACTTC
CATIAGVAQETQYF
>14|TRBV5-1|.|TRBJ2-3|.
TGCGCCAGCAGCTTGGCCGCAGGGACAGATACGCAGTATTTT
CASSLAAGTDTQYF
>18|TRBV11-3|.|TRBJ2-3|TRBD2
TGTGCCAGCAGGACAGATCGACTAGCGGGAGTAGCTGCAGATACGCAGTATTTT
CASRTDRLAGVAADTQYF
>13|TRBV9|.|TRBJ2-7|.
TGTGCCAGCAGCGTAGGACAGACCTACGAGCAGTACTTC
CASSVGQTYEQYF
>15|TRBV19|.|TRBJ1-2|TRBD1
TGTGCCACCAAGGTCCGGGACAGGGTGGACTATGGCTACACCTTC
CATKVRDRVDYGYTF
>16|TRBV27|.|TRBJ1-5|.
TGTGCCAGCAGTTCCTCCATTAGGGATCCCAATCAGCCCCAGCATTTT
CASSSSIRDPNQPQHF
>13|TRBV19|.|TRBJ1-2|.
TGTGCCAGTAGTCGGGACCCTGCTTTGGGCTACACCTTC
CASSRDPALGYTF
>16|TRBV11-2|.|TRBJ2-1|.
TGTGCCAGCAGCCTAACGGGTGGGAGCTACTACAATGAGCAGTTCTTC
CASSLTGGSYYNEQFF
>14|TRBV11-1|.|TRBJ1-1|.
TGTGCCAGCAGCTTAATTACCAACCGAGGGGAAGCTTTCTTT
CASSLITNRGEAFF
>16|TRBV6-4|.|TRBJ1-4|.
TGTGCCAGCAGTGTAGGGACTGAGCCAACTAATGAAAAACTGTTTTTT
CASSVGTEPTNEKLFF
>16|TRBV4-1|.|TRBJ2-1|TRBD2
TGCGCCAGCAGCCCTATACTAGCGGAAACCTACAATGAGCAGTTCTTC
CASSPILAETYNEQFF
>16|TRBV6-6|.|TRBJ1-4|.
TGTGCCAGCAGCGGGCCTCGACCAGCTACGAGTGAAAAACTGTTTTTT
CASSGPRPATSEKLFF
>14|TRBV4-3|.|TRBJ2-3|.
TGCGCCAGCAGCCAAGCCTCTAGCACAGATACGCAGTATTTT
CASSQASSTDTQYF
>15|TRBV4-3|.|TRBJ1-2|.
TGCGCCAGCAGCCAAGATTGGGCAGGGAACTATGGCTACACCTTC
CASSQDWAGNYGYTF
>17|TRBV18|.|TRBJ1-4|TRBD1
TGTGCCAGCTCACGCTACACACAGGGGGCCCTTAATGAAAAACTGTTTTTT
CASSRYTQGALNEKLFF
>19|TRBV5-1|once|TRBJ2-3|TRBD2
TGCGCCAGCAGCTTGCAACTAGCGGGAGTAAATCGGGGCACAGATACGCAGTATTTT
CASSLQLAGVNRGTDTQYF
>12|TRBV6-1|.|TRBJ1-2|.
TGTGCCAGCAGTGAACTCGCCTATGCCTACACCTTC
CASSELAYAYTF
>15|TRBV18|.|TRBJ2-4|TRBD1
TGTGCCAGCTCACCCGTGACAGGGACCAAAAACATTCAGTACTTC
CASSPVTGTKNIQYF
>12|TRBV19|.|TRBJ2-1|.
TGTGCCAGTAGTATTTATGACAATGAGCAGTTCTTC
CASSIYDNEQFF
>13|TRBV7-8|.|TRBJ2-5|.
TGTGCCAGCAGCCCCCTCAGGGCTGAGACCCAGTACTTC
CASSPLRAETQYF